This TCR beta chain originates from a study of T cells in localized non-small cell lung cancer. Germline CDR1 reads SEHNR; CDR2 reads FQNEAQ (reference sequence). V lost 2 bases and J 6 bases, leaving 13 bases between the germline ends. The CDR3 is made up of 15 amino acids. Comment on this clone: Its cognate antigen is unknown.

Sequencing was performed with immunoSEQ multiplex PCR; in TCRdb, only in-frame clones are kept and a portion is missing. The sample holds 20,000 to 25,000 clones, less than 90% seen once. Study outcomes and limitations: Measurement of T cell clonality placed uninvolved adjacent lung highest, above the level in tumor. An association was observed between higher blood T cell density and longer overall survival.

The TCR originated in a male donor aged 60 or older with stage I lung adenocarcinoma. This specimen consisted of peripheral blood, obtained before any cancer treatment. The chain has TRBV7-9 and TRBJ1-4, with D possibly being TRBD1 (5 bases). The CDR3 here is CASSLIGEVDEKLFF. CDR3 coding DNA: TGTGCCAGCAGCTTAATAGGGGAGGTAGATGAAAAACTGTTTTTT.